Sequencing of this TCR beta chain was carried out in a study of blood T cell repertoires in COVID-19. About the study: Acute-phase and convalescent COVID-19 samples originated in the United States, Italy and Spain. PBMCs, B-cell-depleted T cells, or T cells provided the cDNA or gDNA that made up the material.

The CDR3 spans 15 residues. CDR1 and CDR2 (germline): ENHRY, SYGVKD. V shed 7 bases, J shed 2 bases, and the junction held 8 bases outside the gene matches. Source study methods: Amplification with reference gene primers provided the estimates of nucleated cell counts. Libraries were prepared by immunoSEQ multiplex PCR; TCRdb keeps only in-frame clonotypes and omits some of them. V and J calls and clone size come straight from that table; D and trimming were deduced from the DNA. The data show roughly 250,000 clones, with 65% to 90% seen just once and about 3.2% held by the top ten. The clonotype was recovered from a woman aged 55-69 years with active or convalescent COVID-19. Sequences were obtained from peripheral blood. This chain uses TRBV10-3 with TRBJ2-3; 8 bases align to TRBD1. The CDR3 DNA is TGTGCCATCACTCCGACAGGGGACCTCACAGATACGCAGTATTTT. Translated, it gives CAITPTGDLTDTQYF.